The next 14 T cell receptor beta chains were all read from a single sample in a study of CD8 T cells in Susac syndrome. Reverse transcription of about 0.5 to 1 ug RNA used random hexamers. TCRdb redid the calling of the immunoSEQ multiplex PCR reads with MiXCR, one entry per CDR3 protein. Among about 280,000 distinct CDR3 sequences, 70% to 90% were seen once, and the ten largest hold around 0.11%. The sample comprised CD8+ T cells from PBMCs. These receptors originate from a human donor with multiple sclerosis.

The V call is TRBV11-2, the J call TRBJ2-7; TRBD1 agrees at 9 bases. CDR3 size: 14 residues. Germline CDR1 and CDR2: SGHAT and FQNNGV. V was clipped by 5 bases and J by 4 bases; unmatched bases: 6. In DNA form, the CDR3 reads TGTGCCAGCAGCGAACAGGGGGCGCCGTACGAGCAGTACTTC. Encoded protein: CASSEQGAPYEQYF. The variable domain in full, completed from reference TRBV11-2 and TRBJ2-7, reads EAGVAQSPRYKIIEKRQSVAFWCNPISGHATLYWYQQILGQGPKLLIQFQNNGVVDDSQLPKDRFSAERLKGVDSTLKIQPAKLEDSAVYLCASSEQGAPYEQYFGPGTRLTVT.

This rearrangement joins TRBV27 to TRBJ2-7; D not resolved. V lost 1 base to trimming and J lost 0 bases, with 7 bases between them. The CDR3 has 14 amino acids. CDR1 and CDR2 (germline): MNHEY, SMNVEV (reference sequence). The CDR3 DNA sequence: TGTGCCAGCAGTTTATTCGGTCTCTCCTACGAGCAGTACTTC. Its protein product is CASSLFGLSYEQYF.

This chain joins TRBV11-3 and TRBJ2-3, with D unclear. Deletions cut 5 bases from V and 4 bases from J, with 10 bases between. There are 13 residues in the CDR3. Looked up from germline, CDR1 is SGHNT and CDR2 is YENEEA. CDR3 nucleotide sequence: TGTGCCAGCAGCCCCTGGGCGGCAGATACGCAGTATTTT. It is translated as CASSPWAADTQYF.

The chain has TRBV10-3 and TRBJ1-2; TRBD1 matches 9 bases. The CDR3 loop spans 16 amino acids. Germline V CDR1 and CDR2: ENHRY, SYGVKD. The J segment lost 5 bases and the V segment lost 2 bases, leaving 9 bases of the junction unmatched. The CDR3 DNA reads TGTGCCATCAGTGAGCTAATGGGGGACAGGGAATATGGCTACACCTTC. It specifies CAISELMGDREYGYTF.

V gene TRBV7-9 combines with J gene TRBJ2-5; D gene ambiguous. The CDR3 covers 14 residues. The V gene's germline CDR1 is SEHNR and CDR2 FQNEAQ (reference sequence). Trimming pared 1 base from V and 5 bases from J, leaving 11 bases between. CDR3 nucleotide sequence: TGTGCCAGCAGCTTAGAGATCGATTGGGAGACCCAGTACTTC. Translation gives CASSLEIDWETQYF.

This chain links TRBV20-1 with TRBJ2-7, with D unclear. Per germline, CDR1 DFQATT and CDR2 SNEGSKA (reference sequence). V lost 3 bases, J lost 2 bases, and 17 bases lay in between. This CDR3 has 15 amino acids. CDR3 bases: TGCAGTGCTAGTCTCTACTGGGAAGGCGCCTACGAGCAGTACTTC. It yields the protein CSASLYWEGAYEQYF.

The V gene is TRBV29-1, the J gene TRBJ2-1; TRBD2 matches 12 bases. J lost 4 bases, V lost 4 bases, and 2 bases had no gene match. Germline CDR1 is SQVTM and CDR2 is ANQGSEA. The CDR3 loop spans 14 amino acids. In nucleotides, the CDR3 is TGCAGCGTTGCAACTAGCGGGAGGTACAATGAGCAGTTCTTC. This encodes CSVATSGRYNEQFF.

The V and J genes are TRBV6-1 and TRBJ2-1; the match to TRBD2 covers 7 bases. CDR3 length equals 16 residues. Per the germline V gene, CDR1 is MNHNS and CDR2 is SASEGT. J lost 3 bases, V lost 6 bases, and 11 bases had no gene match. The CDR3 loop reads CASSGMAGLFYNEQFF. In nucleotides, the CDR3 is TGTGCCAGCAGCGGAATGGCGGGACTATTCTACAATGAGCAGTTCTTC.

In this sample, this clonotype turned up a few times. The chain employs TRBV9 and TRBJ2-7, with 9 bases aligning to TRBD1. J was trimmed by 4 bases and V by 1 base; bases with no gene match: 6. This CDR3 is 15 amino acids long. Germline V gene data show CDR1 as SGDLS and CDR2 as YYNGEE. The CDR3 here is CASSVTGDRAYEQYF. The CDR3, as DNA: TGTGCCAGCAGCGTAACAGGGGACAGGGCGTACGAGCAGTACTTC.

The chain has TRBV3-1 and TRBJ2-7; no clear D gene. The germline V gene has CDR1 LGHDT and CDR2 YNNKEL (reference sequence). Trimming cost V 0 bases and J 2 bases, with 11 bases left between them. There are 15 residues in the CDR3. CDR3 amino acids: CASSQDWTPAYEQYF. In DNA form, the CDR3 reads TGTGCCAGCAGCCAAGATTGGACCCCAGCCTACGAGCAGTACTTC.

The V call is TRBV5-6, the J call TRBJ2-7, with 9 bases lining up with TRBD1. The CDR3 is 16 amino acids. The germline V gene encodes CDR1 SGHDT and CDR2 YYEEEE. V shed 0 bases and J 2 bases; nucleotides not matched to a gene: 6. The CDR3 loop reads CASSLETGGATYEQYF. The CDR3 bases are TGTGCCAGCAGCTTGGAGACAGGGGGGGCGACCTACGAGCAGTACTTC.

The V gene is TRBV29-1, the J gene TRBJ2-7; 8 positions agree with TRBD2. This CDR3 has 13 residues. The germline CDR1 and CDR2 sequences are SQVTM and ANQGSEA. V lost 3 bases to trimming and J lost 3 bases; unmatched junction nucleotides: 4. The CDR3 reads CSVDFAGGYEQYF. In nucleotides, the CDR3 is TGCAGCGTTGATTTCGCGGGAGGCTACGAGCAGTACTTC.

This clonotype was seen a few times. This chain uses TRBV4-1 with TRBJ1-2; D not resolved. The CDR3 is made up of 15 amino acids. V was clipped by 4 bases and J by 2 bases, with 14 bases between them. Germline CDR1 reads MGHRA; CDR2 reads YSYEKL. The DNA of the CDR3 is TGCGCCAGCAGCCTACCCCGTAGCAGGAACTATGGCTACACCTTC. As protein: CASSLPRSRNYGYTF.

CDR3: CASSWAGGTQPQHF. For the CDR3, the DNA is TGTGCCAGCAGTTGGGCAGGGGGCACTCAGCCCCAGCATTTT. The V call is TRBV27, the J call TRBJ1-5; TRBD1 agrees at 8 bases. Germline lookup yields CDR1 MNHEY and CDR2 SMNVEV (reference sequence). V trimming: 4 bases; J trimming: 6 bases; junction bases outside the gene matches: 5. CDR3 length equals 14 residues.